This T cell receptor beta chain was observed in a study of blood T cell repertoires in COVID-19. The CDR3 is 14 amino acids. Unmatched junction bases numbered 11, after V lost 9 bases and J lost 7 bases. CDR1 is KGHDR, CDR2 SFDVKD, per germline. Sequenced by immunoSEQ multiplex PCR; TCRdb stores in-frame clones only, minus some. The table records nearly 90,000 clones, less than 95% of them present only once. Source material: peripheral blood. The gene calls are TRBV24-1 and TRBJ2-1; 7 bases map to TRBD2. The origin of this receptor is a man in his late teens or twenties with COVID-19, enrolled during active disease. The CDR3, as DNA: TGTGCCACCGGCGGTTGGGCGGGAGTGAATGAGCAGTTCTTC. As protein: CATGGWAGVNEQFF.